This entry concerns a single TCR beta chain. These data belong to a study of blood T cell repertoires in COVID-19. Study-wide context: Samples came from the United States, Italy and Spain, spanning acute and convalescent COVID-19. In each case, the material was cDNA or gDNA derived from T cells, B-cell-depleted T cells, or PBMCs.

Per the original data handling: Researchers report that nucleated cell counts were estimated from reference gene primer amplification. Profiled with immunoSEQ multiplex PCR; TCRdb holds only in-frame clones, not every one. Clonal size and the V and J genes are those of that table, whereas D and trimming came from the DNA. The sample shows about 140,000 clones, 85% of them seen only once. The CDR3 spans 15 residues. The germline gives CDR1 SGHTA, CDR2 FQGNSA. Trimming pared 2 bases from V and 4 bases from J, leaving 14 bases between. This chain joins TRBV7-2 and TRBJ1-2; no clear D. The sequence was collected from a man aged 50 or older with acute or convalescent COVID-19. Sequenced sample: peripheral blood. The CDR3 loop reads CASSLNDEGFYGYTF. The CDR3 nucleotides read TGTGCCAGCAGCTTAAACGACGAGGGATTCTATGGCTACACCTTC.